One sample yielded the 25 T cell receptor beta chains listed below, sequenced in a study of T-cell memory formation after mild COVID-19. TCRdb independently ran MiXCR on the 5' RACE reads; one entry per CDR3 protein. Of about 470,000 distinct CDR3 sequences in the sample, 15% to 20% are singletons; the top ten hold more than 9%. The sample consisted of PBMCs or a T cell subset sorted from them (not recorded which). These receptors were taken from an adult woman who had mild COVID-19 (a few samples of this study predate the infection). Cell type and time point are not known.

The chain joins TRBV24-1 to TRBJ2-1; no reliable D call. V lost 1 base to trimming and J lost 7 bases, with 13 bases between them. The germline gives CDR1 KGHDR, CDR2 SFDVKD. The CDR3 sequence is 15 residues long. The CDR3 DNA follows: TGTGCCACCAGTGATTTCAAGGGCGTCGAGAATGAGCAGTTCTTC. It codes for CATSDFKGVENEQFF.

This clonotype was found a few times. The gene calls are TRBV7-9 and TRBJ1-6; weak D call: TRBD1 (6 bases). The CDR3 loop spans 14 amino acids. Deletions cut 4 bases from V and 6 bases from J, with 10 bases between. In germline, CDR1 is SEHNR, CDR2 FQNEAQ (reference sequence). CDR3 coding DNA: TGTGCCAGCAGCTCGGACAGTGTTAATTCACCCCTCCACTTT. Protein product: CASSSDSVNSPLHF.

This chain joins TRBV5-5 and TRBJ1-5, with 9 bases matching TRBD1. The CDR3 is made up of 15 amino acids. J was trimmed by 4 bases and V by 3 bases; bases with no gene match: 5. Germline CDR1 reads SGHKS; CDR2 reads YYEKEE (reference sequence). This CDR3 reads CASSWGTGKNQPQHF. CDR3 DNA: TGTGCCAGCAGCTGGGGGACAGGGAAAAATCAGCCCCAGCATTTT.

The chain joins TRBV3-1 to TRBJ1-1; 12 positions match TRBD1. V lost 2 bases and J lost 10; bases outside the gene matches: 14. The CDR3 consists of 17 residues. Germline CDR1 is LGHDT and CDR2 is YNNKEL (reference sequence). The CDR3 region is CASSQKGTGGLGSRAFF. The CDR3 nucleotides are TGTGCCAGCAGCCAAAAAGGGACAGGGGGCCTCGGATCCCGAGCTTTCTTT.

This clonotype was observed a few times. The chain recombines TRBV7-2 with TRBJ2-7, with a possible D match to TRBD2 (5 bases). Germline V gives CDR1 SGHTA, CDR2 FQGNSA. Between the trimmed V and J ends, which lost 1 base and 2 bases, there was a span of 12 bases. The CDR3 has 15 residues. The CDR3 sequence: CASSLGSATTYEQYF. The CDR3, as DNA: TGTGCCAGCAGCTTAGGATCTGCGACTACCTACGAGCAGTACTTC.

The chain joins TRBV5-6 to TRBJ1-2; a possible D gene is TRBD1 (5 bases). Trimming shortened V by 5 bases and J by 0 bases, and 17 bases separated the two germline ends. Germline V gene lookup returns CDR1 SGHDT and CDR2 YYEEEE. The CDR3 loop spans 16 amino acids. The CDR3, as DNA: TGTGCCAGCAGGGAGGTCGGGACCGCCGCTAACTATGGCTACACCTTC. Translation gives CASREVGTAANYGYTF.

This clonotype has just a few counts. Germline is not matched at one junction end, which may reflect a read error. The V and J genes are TRBV3-1 and TRBJ2-1, with 11 bases fitting TRBD2. The germline V gene encodes CDR1 LGHDT and CDR2 YNNKEL (reference sequence). This CDR3 is built from 13 residues. The CDR3 spells CVSTSGSYNEQFF. As DNA, the CDR3 is TGTGTCAGCACTAGCGGGAGCTACAATGAGCAGTTCTTC.

This clonotype was seen a few times. V and J are TRBV7-6 and TRBJ2-1, with 13 bases identical to TRBD2. The V gene's germline CDR1 is SGHVS and CDR2 FNYEAQ. The V segment lost 5 bases and the J segment 8 bases; nucleotides outside the gene matches: 3. The CDR3 contains 14 residues. Written as DNA, the CDR3 is TGTGCCAGCAGCCTGGGACTAGCGGGATATGAGCAGTTCTTC. Its protein is CASSLGLAGYEQFF.

The chain employs TRBV6-5 and TRBJ2-7; 9 bases are a match to TRBD1. V was clipped by 7 bases and J by 1 base; unmatched bases: 5. The CDR3 extends over 14 amino acids. Germline CDR1 and CDR2: MNHEY and SVGAGI. As DNA, the CDR3 is TGTGCCAGCAACCTAGGGACAGGGTCCTACGAGCAGTACTTC. Encoded protein: CASNLGTGSYEQYF.

This chain links TRBV25-1 with TRBJ1-1; 10 bases fit TRBD1. The V gene end was trimmed by 4 bases and the J gene end by 6 bases; junction bases not matched to a gene: 8. The CDR3 is 15 residues long. Germline loops: CDR1 MGHDK, CDR2 SYGVNS. The CDR3 region is CASSGRGDRGPEAFF. The CDR3 DNA reads TGTGCCAGCAGTGGCCGCGGGGACAGGGGTCCTGAAGCTTTCTTT.

The chain has TRBV10-3 and TRBJ2-3; 7 bases agree with TRBD1. Germline V gene lookup returns CDR1 ENHRY and CDR2 SYGVKD. This CDR3 is 15 amino acids long. As DNA, the CDR3 is TGTGCAAACCGGGACAGTAAAGGGGATCCAGATACGCAGTATTTT. Residues: CANRDSKGDPDTQYF.

This clonotype was counted between two and nine times. The gene calls are TRBV18 and TRBJ2-1; either TRBD1 or TRBD2 may fit D (5 bases each). The germline V gene has CDR1 KGHSH and CDR2 LQKENI. V was cut by 5 bases and J by 7 bases, with 15 bases left in between. The CDR3 spans 14 residues. CDR3 protein: CASSSGTLGNEQFF. DNA of the CDR3: TGTGCCAGCTCATCCGGGACCCTGGGTAATGAGCAGTTCTTC.

The chain couples TRBV11-3 to TRBJ2-3; maybe TRBD2 (5 bases). The germline V gene encodes CDR1 SGHNT and CDR2 YENEEA. The CDR3 has 14 residues. V gave up 5 bases and J gave up 2 bases, with 11 bases separating them. The CDR3 bases are TGTGCCAGCAGCGTTACTAGGACCACAGATACGCAGTATTTT. It encodes CASSVTRTTDTQYF.

The CDR3 sequence is CASSFVAGTYNEQFF. The CDR3 DNA is TGTGCCAGCAGTTTCGTAGCGGGGACCTACAATGAGCAGTTCTTC. The chain uses TRBV12-3 or TRBV12-4 and TRBJ2-1; 8 bases match TRBD2. J lost 2 bases, V lost 3 bases, and 3 bases had no gene match. The CDR3 is made up of 15 amino acids.

The rearrangement links TRBV5-5 to TRBJ2-3; tentative D call: TRBD2 (5 bases). The CDR3 has 17 amino acids. Germline V CDR1 and CDR2: SGHKS, YYEKEE (reference sequence). With 6 bases removed from V and 0 bases from J, the gap between germline ends came to 20 bases. CDR3 sequence (DNA): TGTGCCAGCAAACAGCTCTTGGGCGGGCACAGCACAGATACGCAGTATTTT. It yields the protein CASKQLLGGHSTDTQYF.

This clonotype was seen more than once but under ten times. The chain carries TRBV9 and TRBJ2-1, with TRBD2 matching over 8 bases. The CDR3 is 15 residues long. Trimming took 5 bases from V and 6 from J; bases not matched to a gene: 10. Germline V gene data show CDR1 as SGDLS and CDR2 as YYNGEE. CDR3 nucleotides: TGTGCCAGCAGTGCCGGACTAGCAACTAGCAATGAGCAGTTCTTC. Translation gives CASSAGLATSNEQFF.

This clonotype was seen a few times. The chain is built from TRBV7-2 and TRBJ1-2; 8 nucleotides align to TRBD1. J lost 3 bases, V lost 5 bases, and 8 bases had no gene match. Germline CDR1 is SGHTA and CDR2 is FQGNSA. The CDR3 has 15 amino acids. In DNA, the CDR3 is TGTGCCAGCAGCCCTTCCAGGGGGCAAGACTATGGCTACACCTTC. As protein: CASSPSRGQDYGYTF.

This clonotype has only a few counts. The J gene is TRBJ2-1, the V gene TRBV11-2, with 10 bases fitting TRBD1. Per the germline V gene, CDR1 is SGHAT and CDR2 is FQNNGV. V lost 5 bases to trimming and J lost 8 bases; unmatched junction nucleotides: 9. The length of the CDR3 is 15 residues. The CDR3 region has the DNA TGTGCCAGCAGCCCCCGGACAGGGGGTAAATATGAGCAGTTCTTC. Translated, it gives CASSPRTGGKYEQFF.

Written as DNA, the CDR3 is TGTGCCAGCAGCCGACGGCAGGGGAAAGAGACCCAGTACTTC. Protein product: CASSRRQGKETQYF. V gene TRBV7-2 combines with J gene TRBJ2-5; D is possibly TRBD1 (6 bases). This CDR3 comprises 14 residues. CDR1 and CDR2 (germline): SGHTA, FQGNSA. V was clipped by 5 bases and J by 3 bases, with 13 bases between them. The full variable domain, in which reference TRBV7-2 and TRBJ2-5 provide the parts outside the CDR3, is GAGVSQSPSNKVTEKGKDVELRCDPISGHTALYWYRQSLGQGLEFLIYFQGNSAPDKSGLPSDRFSAERTGGSVSTLTIQRTQQEDSAVYLCASSRRQGKETQYFGPGTRLLVL.

This chain connects TRBV20-1 to TRBJ2-7; D possibly corresponds to TRBD2 (6 bases). Germline values: CDR1 DFQATT, CDR2 SNEGSKA (reference sequence). The V and J ends lost 1 base and 2 bases respectively, with 9 bases between them. This CDR3 spans 13 amino acids. This chain's CDR3 is CSARGDSTYEQYF. The CDR3 bases are TGCAGTGCTAGAGGGGACTCGACCTACGAGCAGTACTTC.

This clonotype was observed a few times. The chain uses TRBV5-1 and TRBJ2-5, with D uncertain. The CDR3 contains 12 residues. Trimming shortened V by 0 bases and J by 5 bases, and 5 bases separated the two germline ends. Germline-derived CDR1 and CDR2 are SGHRS and YFSETQ. The CDR3 loop reads CASSLDTETQYF. In nucleotides, the CDR3 is TGCGCCAGCAGCTTGGATACGGAGACCCAGTACTTC. Combining the CDR3 with reference TRBV5-1 and TRBJ2-5 gives the whole variable domain KAGVTQTPRYLIKTRGQQVTLSCSPISGHRSVSWYQQTPGQGLQFLFEYFSETQRNKGNFPGRFSGRQFSNSRSEMNVSTLELGDSALYLCASSLDTETQYFGPGTRLLVL.

This clonotype was observed many times. The CDR3 here is CATSDPGTGGYEQYF. CDR3 nucleotides: TGTGCCACCAGTGACCCCGGGACAGGGGGCTACGAGCAGTACTTC. This chain uses TRBV24-1 with TRBJ2-7; 11 bases map to TRBD1. Germline CDR1 KGHDR, CDR2 SFDVKD. This CDR3 is built from 15 residues. J lost 3 bases, V lost 4 bases, and 4 bases had no gene match.

This chain links TRBV7-9 with TRBJ2-5, with 10 bases that match TRBD2. Germline values: CDR1 SEHNR, CDR2 FQNEAQ (reference sequence). The CDR3 has 17 amino acids. The trim removed 5 bases at V and 2 bases at J, leaving 11 bases unmatched. Here the CDR3 DNA reads TGTGCCAGCAGCCTGGGCCTGGTAGCGGGAGGACAAGAGACCCAGTACTTC. Its translation: CASSLGLVAGGQETQYF.

Only a few counts were recorded for this clonotype. V usage is TRBV12-3 or TRBV12-4 and J usage is TRBJ2-7, with D tentatively TRBD1 (6 bases). V lost 5 bases and J lost 0, with 14 bases in between. This CDR3 is 15 amino acids long. CDR3 sequence (DNA): TGTGCCAGCAGTGCGGACAGCGTCAGCTCCTACGAGCAGTACTTC. It encodes CASSADSVSSYEQYF.

V usage is TRBV6-2 or TRBV6-3 and J usage is TRBJ1-1, with D possibly TRBD1 on 5 matching bases. The CDR3 sequence is 11 residues long. In germline, CDR1 is MNHEY, CDR2 SVGEGT. Trimming removed 8 bases at V and 3 bases at J, with 7 bases between. CDR3 loop: CASGGYTEAFF. CDR3 coding DNA: TGTGCCAGCGGGGGTTACACTGAAGCTTTCTTT.